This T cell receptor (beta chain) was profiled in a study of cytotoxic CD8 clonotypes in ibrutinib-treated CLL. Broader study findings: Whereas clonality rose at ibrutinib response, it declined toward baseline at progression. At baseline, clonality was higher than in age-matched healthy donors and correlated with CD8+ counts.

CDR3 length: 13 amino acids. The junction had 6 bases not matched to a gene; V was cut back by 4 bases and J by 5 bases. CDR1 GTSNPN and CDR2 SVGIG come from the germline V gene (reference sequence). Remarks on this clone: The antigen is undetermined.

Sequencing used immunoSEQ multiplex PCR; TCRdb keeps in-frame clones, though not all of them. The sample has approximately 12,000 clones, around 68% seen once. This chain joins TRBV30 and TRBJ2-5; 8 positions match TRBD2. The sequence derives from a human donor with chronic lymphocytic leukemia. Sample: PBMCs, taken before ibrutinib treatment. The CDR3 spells CAWNIGGVETQYF. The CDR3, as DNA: TGTGCCTGGAACATCGGGGGGGTTGAGACCCAGTACTTC.